The next 22 T cell receptor beta chains were all read from a single sample in a study of T cell responses to AZD1222 COVID-19 vaccine. Assay used: immunoSEQ multiplex PCR; TCRdb lists only in-frame clones, some missing. This table holds roughly 100,000 clones, around 90% found once. Here the sequenced sample was peripheral blood, taken on day 0 of AZD1222 vaccination. These receptors were obtained from an adult in good health.

The J gene is TRBJ1-1, the V gene TRBV7-2; D gene unclear. Trimming shortened V by 1 base and J by 2 bases, and 11 bases separated the two germline ends. This CDR3 is built from 15 residues. Looked up from germline, CDR1 is SGHTA and CDR2 is FQGNSA. The CDR3 here is CASSLVLTGNTEAFF. The CDR3, as DNA: TGTGCCAGCAGCTTAGTTTTGACGGGAAACACTGAAGCTTTCTTT.

The chain carries TRBV11-3 and TRBJ2-2; tentatively, D is TRBD1 (5 bases). Germline V gives CDR1 SGHNT, CDR2 YENEEA. Trimming removed 5 bases from V and 1 base from J, with 8 bases in between. The CDR3 is made up of 14 amino acids. The CDR3 DNA sequence: TGTGCCAGCAGCCTGGACAAGAACACCGGGGAGCTGTTTTTT. Protein product: CASSLDKNTGELFF.

The J gene is TRBJ1-1, the V gene TRBV29-1; TRBD1 aligns across 7 bases. Germline V gene lookup returns CDR1 SQVTM and CDR2 ANQGSEA. CDR3 size: 13 residues. V dropped 7 bases and J dropped 5; count of bases not matched to a gene: 10. CDR3 loop: CSALQGRGTEAFF. In DNA form, the CDR3 reads TGCAGCGCCCTACAGGGGAGGGGAACTGAAGCTTTCTTT.

The chain employs TRBV23-1 and TRBJ1-5, with 7 bases identical to TRBD1. TRBV23-1 has ORF status, its function being uncertain. V trimming: 6 bases; J trimming: 0 bases; junction bases outside the gene matches: 11. The length of the CDR3 is 17 residues. The CDR3 loop reads CASRPTGMGYSNQPQHF. The CDR3 DNA sequence: TGCGCCAGCAGGCCGACAGGGATGGGGTATAGCAATCAGCCCCAGCATTTT.

The V gene is TRBV11-2, the J gene TRBJ1-4; D remains ambiguous. The germline V gene encodes CDR1 SGHAT and CDR2 FQNNGV. Trimming stripped 5 bases from V and 8 bases from J, with 15 bases between. The CDR3 totals 14 residues. The CDR3 sequence is CASSLTRPGEKLFF. The DNA for the CDR3 is TGTGCCAGCAGCCTGACACGACCAGGCGAAAAACTGTTTTTT.

The rearrangement uses TRBV6-1 and TRBJ2-2; D is possibly TRBD1 (5 bases). The CDR3 covers 13 residues. Germline assignment: CDR1 MNHNS and CDR2 SASEGT. V gave up 3 bases and J gave up 4 bases, with 6 bases separating them. The CDR3 protein is CASSDRVTGELFF. The CDR3 bases are TGTGCCAGCAGTGACAGGGTCACCGGGGAGCTGTTTTTT.

V and J are TRBV2 and TRBJ1-4; TRBD1 is a possible D gene (5 bases). From germline, CDR1 is SNHLY and CDR2 FYNNEI. This CDR3 is built from 15 residues. V was pared by 0 bases and J by 3 bases, with 8 bases between. This chain's CDR3 is CASSEAGTPNEKLFF. CDR3 coding DNA: TGTGCCAGCAGTGAAGCCGGGACCCCTAATGAAAAACTGTTTTTT.

The genes are TRBV21-1 and TRBJ2-7. TRBV21-1 is classified as a pseudogene. The CDR3 sequence is 19 residues long. Here the CDR3 reads CACPHRRLKGSRSSYEQYF. CDR3 in DNA: TGTGCCTGCCCTCACCGTCGTCTCAAGGGTAGCAGGAGCTCCTACGAGCAGTACTTC.

This clone came up once. The V gene is TRBV7-2, the J gene TRBJ2-2; the D is unclear. Germline CDR1 SGHTA, CDR2 FQGNSA. The CDR3 length is 14 residues. Trimming took 3 bases from V and 3 from J, leaving 8 bases between them. This CDR3 reads CASSFRLDTGELFF. CDR3 nucleotides: TGTGCCAGCAGCTTCCGACTGGACACCGGGGAGCTGTTTTTT.

The chain uses TRBV30 and TRBJ1-6, with 9 bases identical to TRBD1. Germline V gives CDR1 GTSNPN, CDR2 SVGIG (reference sequence). This CDR3 has 14 residues. Trimming cost V 2 bases and J 7 bases; bases outside gene matches: 3. The CDR3 nucleotides are TGTGCCTGGAGTTTGGGGACAGGGAATTCACCCCTCCACTTT. Translated, it gives CAWSLGTGNSPLHF.

The rearrangement joins TRBV18 to TRBJ2-2, with 7 nucleotides matching TRBD2. V was clipped by 6 bases and J by 0 bases; unmatched bases: 7. CDR3 length: 16 amino acids. CDR1 KGHSH and CDR2 LQKENI come from the germline V gene. The CDR3 DNA is TGTGCCAGCTCTTCTACGGGGGGAACGAACACCGGGGAGCTGTTTTTT. Encoded protein: CASSSTGGTNTGELFF.

The chain carries TRBV28 and TRBJ2-5; possibly TRBD2 for D (6 bases). Trimming pared 6 bases from V and 4 bases from J, leaving 18 bases between. CDR1 and CDR2 (germline): MDHEN, SYDVKM. This CDR3 spans 15 amino acids. CDR3 sequence: CASSQAWGGRETQYF. In DNA form, the CDR3 reads TGTGCCAGCAGCCAGGCATGGGGAGGAAGAGAGACCCAGTACTTC.

The chain is built from TRBV4-2 and TRBJ1-1; D gene ambiguous. The CDR3 runs to 14 residues. Germline V gene data show CDR1 as LGHNA and CDR2 as YNFKEQ. V lost 4 bases, J lost 3 bases, and 12 bases lay in between. CDR3 in amino acids: CASSPPLVDTEAFF. CDR3 DNA sequence: TGTGCCAGCAGCCCGCCCTTAGTGGACACTGAAGCTTTCTTT.

This clone appeared once. This chain links TRBV2 with TRBJ1-2; the D gene is possibly TRBD1 (5 bases). The CDR3 has 13 amino acids. V was clipped by 4 bases and J by 8 bases, with 14 bases between them. The V gene's germline CDR1 is SNHLY and CDR2 FYNNEI. The CDR3 coding sequence is TGTGCCAGCAGTGGTTCAGGGCTAGCGGGCTACACCTTC. Translating it yields CASSGSGLAGYTF.

The chain links TRBV3-1 (or the pseudogene TRBV3-2) to TRBJ1-5; 9 bases agree with TRBD1. V was clipped by 4 bases and J by 4 bases; unmatched bases: 5. The CDR3 length is 15 residues. Germline V gives CDR1 LGHDT, CDR2 YNNKEL (reference sequence). In DNA, the CDR3 is TGTGCCAGCAGCCTCGGACAGGGGAGGAATCAGCCCCAGCATTTT. Translation: CASSLGQGRNQPQHF.

The genes are TRBV5-1 and TRBJ2-7; 9 bases are a match to TRBD1. The V and J ends lost 4 bases and 3 bases, in that order; junction bases with no gene match: 11. This CDR3 spans 16 amino acids. The germline V gene has CDR1 SGHRS and CDR2 YFSETQ. The CDR3 nucleotides read TGCGCCAGCAGCCCCGGGACAGGGAAATTCGTCTACGAGCAGTACTTC. Translating it yields CASSPGTGKFVYEQYF.

This chain links TRBV7-3 with TRBJ2-1, with D perhaps assigned TRBD1 or TRBD2 (5 bases each). CDR1 SGHTA and CDR2 FQGTGA come from the germline V gene. V lost 4 bases and J lost 10, with 14 bases in between. The CDR3 length is 13 residues. CDR3 nucleotides: TGTGCCAGCAGCTCCACCCTTGGGGGAGAGCAGTTCTTC. Translated, it gives CASSSTLGGEQFF.

The chain uses TRBV11-2 and TRBJ2-1, with a weak D call TRBD2 (6 bases). The CDR3 extends over 17 amino acids. The germline gives CDR1 SGHAT, CDR2 FQNNGV. V was shortened by 5 bases and J by 2 bases, with 19 bases between the two germline ends. The DNA for the CDR3 is TGTGCCAGCAGCCTTCAGCCCGGGACTCAAGCCTACAATGAGCAGTTCTTC. Its protein is CASSLQPGTQAYNEQFF.

The V and J genes are TRBV6-1 and TRBJ1-6; D gene uncertain. This CDR3 is built from 12 residues. Germline V lookup: CDR1 MNHNS, CDR2 SASEGT. With 2 bases removed from V and 8 bases from J, the gap between germline ends came to 4 bases. The CDR3 region has the DNA TGTGCCAGCAGTGAAAACCATTCACCCCTCCACTTT. This codes for CASSENHSPLHF.

Points on this clone: The DNA is omitted, as the CDR3 cannot be located on it reliably, and the CDR3 follows TCRdb's listing. V is TRBV5-1 and J is TRBJ2-1; the D call in the table, TRBD2, was not verified against the DNA. The CDR3 has 17 residues if both end residues are counted. CDR1 is SGHRS and CDR2 is YFSETQ in the germline V gene. This chain's CDR3 is CASSLVLAGGHFGEQFF.

The V call is TRBV5-5, the J call TRBJ1-6, with D possibly being TRBD1 (6 bases). The CDR3 length is 15 residues. Germline CDR1 SGHKS, CDR2 YYEKEE (reference sequence). Trimming took off 4 bases at V and 7 bases at J, with 15 bases between the two ends. CDR3 nucleotides: TGTGCCAGCAGCACAACTACAGGGCTCAATTCACCCCTCCACTTT. Translated, it gives CASSTTTGLNSPLHF.

V is TRBV4-1 and J is TRBJ2-2, with D maybe TRBD2 (7 bases). The ends were cut back, 0 bases at V and 7 bases at J, with 15 bases in the middle. Germline CDR1 MGHRA, CDR2 YSYEKL. This CDR3 comprises 16 residues. The CDR3 sequence is CASSQEGGGSFGELFF. CDR3 DNA: TGCGCCAGCAGCCAAGAAGGGGGGGGCTCCTTCGGGGAGCTGTTTTTT.